Sequencing of this T cell receptor (beta chain) was carried out in a study of blood T cell repertoires in COVID-19. Germline V lookup: CDR1 SQVTM, CDR2 ANQGSEA. V was cut by 8 bases and J by 5 bases, with 18 bases left in between. The CDR3 consists of 13 residues. In the original analysis: Estimates of nucleated cell counts were drawn from the amplification of reference gene primers. Sequenced by immunoSEQ multiplex PCR; TCRdb stores in-frame clones only, minus some. V and J calls and clone size are those listed in that table; D and trimming were worked out from the DNA. The top ten clones hold over 12% of a sample with around 170,000 clones, roughly 84% of them seen once. This clone has a single count.

The receptor comes from a man aged 18 to 29 with active or convalescent COVID-19. Specimen: peripheral blood. The chain employs TRBV29-1 and TRBJ2-5; the D gene is possibly TRBD1 (6 bases). CDR3 in DNA: TGCAGCATGGAGACAGGCTTTAGGGAGACCCAGTACTTC. As protein: CSMETGFRETQYF.